One and the same sample provided the 26 T cell receptor beta chains below, sequenced in a study of shared clonotypes between healthy human individuals. Selected positively for CCR7 and CD45RO-negative, naive CD8 cells excluded terminally differentiated effector memory CD45RA+ cells. Only in-frame clones appear in the TCRdb table, and some are missing; sequencing was by immunoSEQ multiplex PCR. The sample holds about 2,100,000 clones, more than 85% seen once. Sequencing used naive CD8+ T cells from PBMCs. Source of these receptors: a young man in good health. Some clones in this sample may be carry-over from other donors' samples.

The chain employs TRBV9 and TRBJ2-7; 12 bases are shared with TRBD2. This CDR3 is built from 15 residues. CDR1 is SGDLS, CDR2 YYNGEE, per germline. V was clipped by 4 bases and J by 6 bases; unmatched bases: 8. CDR3 in DNA: TGTGCCAGCAGCCCCAGACTAGCGGGAGTCTCCGAGCAGTACTTC. Translation gives CASSPRLAGVSEQYF.

A note on this clone: Other DNA sequences in the sample encode the same CDR3. The chain recombines TRBV28 with TRBJ2-5, with TRBD2 identical over 12 bases. Germline values: CDR1 MDHEN, CDR2 SYDVKM. The CDR3 length is 16 residues. With V trimmed by 5 bases and J by 1 base, 5 bases remained unmatched. This CDR3 is CASSLGLAGSQETQYF. In DNA, the CDR3 is TGTGCCAGCAGTCTAGGACTAGCGGGATCCCAAGAGACCCAGTACTTC.

This clone was recorded only once. The chain couples TRBV6-5 to TRBJ2-3, with D uncertain. The germline CDR1 and CDR2 sequences are MNHEY and SVGAGI. Trimming stripped 4 bases from V and 6 bases from J, with 14 bases between. This CDR3 is 14 amino acids long. The CDR3 coding sequence is TGTGCCAGCAGTTTCCACCCGGGCTCCGATACGCAGTATTTT. This gives the protein CASSFHPGSDTQYF.

The chain employs TRBV11-2 and TRBJ2-7; 7 bases align to TRBD1. CDR1 and CDR2 (germline): SGHAT, FQNNGV. The CDR3 has 14 residues. Trimming cost V 4 bases and J 4 bases; bases outside gene matches: 7. The CDR3 region has the DNA TGTGCCAGCAGCTCAAAAAGGGGGCGGTACGAGCAGTACTTC. This encodes CASSSKRGRYEQYF.

The genes are TRBV7-2 and TRBJ2-7, with D possibly being TRBD1 or TRBD2 (5 bases each). V gave up 6 bases and J gave up 2 bases, with 11 bases separating them. CDR1 and CDR2 from the germline V gene are SGHTA and FQGNSA. The CDR3 runs to 13 residues. DNA of the CDR3: TGTGCCAGCAGAGAGGGGATAGCCTACGAGCAGTACTTC. Amino acid sequence: CASREGIAYEQYF.

The J gene is TRBJ2-1, the V gene TRBV27, with 11 bases lining up with TRBD2. The J segment lost 7 bases and the V segment lost 6 bases, leaving 11 bases of the junction unmatched. Germline CDR1 is MNHEY and CDR2 is SMNVEV (reference sequence). This CDR3 region has 16 residues. The CDR3 DNA reads as TGTGCCAGCAGCGAACGTAGCGGGAGGGCCGGGAATGAGCAGTTCTTC. It translates to CASSERSGRAGNEQFF.

The chain recombines TRBV27 with TRBJ2-7; D is possibly TRBD1 (5 bases). The V end lost 5 bases, the J end lost 2 bases, and 13 bases lay between the germline ends. Germline loops: CDR1 MNHEY, CDR2 SMNVEV (reference sequence). This CDR3 region has 14 residues. The CDR3 here is CASSPYRLPYEQYF. The CDR3 nucleotides are TGTGCCAGCAGTCCGTACAGGCTACCCTACGAGCAGTACTTC.

The chain combines TRBV11-1 with TRBJ1-6; maybe TRBD1 (6 bases). This CDR3 is built from 14 residues. Trimming removed 5 bases from V and 7 bases from J, with 12 bases in between. The V gene's germline CDR1 is SGHAT and CDR2 FQDESV (reference sequence). This chain's CDR3 is CASSTWDKNSPLHF. CDR3 bases: TGTGCCAGCAGCACCTGGGACAAGAATTCACCCCTCCACTTT.

The CDR3 region is CAISGTSGRGRSYEQYF. CDR3 in DNA: TGTGCCATCAGTGGGACTAGCGGGAGAGGTCGTTCCTACGAGCAGTACTTC. The chain links TRBV10-3 to TRBJ2-7; 13 nucleotides align to TRBD2. Germline lookup yields CDR1 ENHRY and CDR2 SYGVKD. V was pared by 4 bases and J by 1 base, with 7 bases of the junction left unmatched. CDR3 length: 17 residues.

The chain is built from TRBV28 and TRBJ1-2; TRBD1 is a possible D gene (5 bases). The CDR3 length is 13 residues. CDR1 is MDHEN and CDR2 is SYDVKM in the germline V gene. Trimming removed 9 bases from V and 8 bases from J, with 19 bases in between. Here the CDR3 reads CASRSGGFQGYTF. The CDR3 DNA reads as TGTGCCAGTCGATCTGGGGGGTTCCAGGGCTACACCTTC.

The J gene is TRBJ2-5, the V gene TRBV29-1; 7 bases align to TRBD1. The germline V gene encodes CDR1 SQVTM and CDR2 ANQGSEA. After removal of 1 base from V and 3 bases from J, the junction contained 5 bases not matched to a gene. The CDR3 runs 14 residues. The CDR3 sequence: CSVEVGTVKETQYF. CDR3 nucleotides: TGCAGCGTTGAAGTTGGGACAGTTAAAGAGACCCAGTACTTC.

The chain combines TRBV5-1 with TRBJ2-7, with 7 bases matching TRBD2. With 1 base clipped from V and 4 bases from J, the junction kept 5 bases outside the gene matches. Germline CDR1 SGHRS, CDR2 YFSETQ. This CDR3 has 14 residues. CDR3: CASSLWRESYEQYF. The DNA of the CDR3 is TGCGCCAGCAGCTTGTGGCGGGAGAGTTACGAGCAGTACTTC. The whole variable domain, filled in from reference TRBV5-1 and TRBJ2-7, reads KAGVTQTPRYLIKTRGQQVTLSCSPISGHRSVSWYQQTPGQGLQFLFEYFSETQRNKGNFPGRFSGRQFSNSRSEMNVSTLELGDSALYLCASSLWRESYEQYFGPGTRLTVT.

V gene TRBV6-5 combines with J gene TRBJ1-4; D perhaps matches TRBD1 (5 bases). The V gene's germline CDR1 is MNHEY and CDR2 SVGAGI. Trimming shortened V by 0 bases and J by 7 bases, and 9 bases separated the two germline ends. This CDR3 is built from 14 residues. The CDR3 reads CASSYSGTAEKLFF. The CDR3, as DNA: TGTGCCAGCAGTTACTCCGGGACGGCTGAAAAACTGTTTTTT.

V and J are TRBV18 and TRBJ1-5, with D possibly TRBD1 on 6 matching bases. The V end lost 3 bases, the J end lost 6 bases, and 21 bases lay between the germline ends. CDR1 and CDR2 from the germline V gene are KGHSH and LQKENI. The CDR3 loop spans 17 amino acids. DNA for the CDR3: TGTGCCAGCTCACCTTCAAAAGGACAGAAAGGGGGTCAGCCCCAGCATTTT. It translates to CASSPSKGQKGGQPQHF. Variable domain in full (rest from reference TRBV18 and TRBJ1-5): NAGVMQNPRHLVRRRGQEARLRCSPMKGHSHVYWYRQLPEEGLKFMVYLQKENIIDESGMPKERFSAEFPKEGPSILRIQQVVRGDSAAYFCASSPSKGQKGGQPQHFGDGTRLSIL.

The V and J genes are TRBV13 and TRBJ1-1, with TRBD1 matching 10 bases. V dropped 3 bases and J dropped 3; count of bases not matched to a gene: 4. Per germline, CDR1 PRHDT and CDR2 FYEKMQ (reference sequence). There are 15 residues in the CDR3. The CDR3 DNA sequence: TGTGCCAGCAGCTTGGGACAGGGGTTGTACACTGAAGCTTTCTTT. It yields the protein CASSLGQGLYTEAFF.

On this clone itself: Other nucleotide sequences from this sample produce the same CDR3. The V call is TRBV29-1, the J call TRBJ1-2; 9 positions agree with TRBD1. The germline V gene has CDR1 SQVTM and CDR2 ANQGSEA. V shed 5 bases, J shed 2 bases, and the junction held 3 bases outside the gene matches. The CDR3 spans 13 residues. The DNA of the CDR3 is TGCAGCGTTCGGGACAGGGACAACTATGGCTACACCTTC. Its translation: CSVRDRDNYGYTF.

The chain links TRBV27 to TRBJ2-5; unclear D gene. This CDR3 comprises 14 residues. CDR1 MNHEY and CDR2 SMNVEV come from the germline V gene (reference sequence). Trimming stripped 3 bases from V and 3 bases from J, with 11 bases between. CDR3: CASSFLGLEETQYF. The DNA for the CDR3 is TGTGCCAGCAGTTTTTTGGGTTTAGAAGAGACCCAGTACTTC.

The chain joins TRBV28 to TRBJ2-7, with unresolved D. Germline V gives CDR1 MDHEN, CDR2 SYDVKM. This CDR3 contains 15 residues. Trimming took off 5 bases at V and 2 bases at J, with 16 bases between the two ends. CDR3 coding DNA: TGTGCCAGCAGTACCAGAGTGACCATCCCCTACGAGCAGTACTTC. This sequence encodes CASSTRVTIPYEQYF.

CDR3 sequence (DNA): TGTGCCAGCAGCTTTGCTGGGAGTGGGGCCAACGTCCTGACTTTC. Translating it yields CASSFAGSGANVLTF. The V call is TRBV7-9, the J call TRBJ2-6; TRBD2 is a possible D gene (5 bases). V lost 3 bases, J lost 3 bases, and 9 bases lay in between. Germline-derived CDR1 and CDR2 are SEHNR and FQNEAQ (reference sequence). The CDR3 extends over 15 amino acids. The complete variable domain, with remaining parts taken from reference TRBV7-9 and TRBJ2-6, reads DTGVSQNPRHKITKRGQNVTFRCDPISEHNRLYWYRQTLGQGPEFLTYFQNEAQLEKSRLLSDRFSAERPKGSFSTLEIQRTEQGDSAMYLCASSFAGSGANVLTFGAGSRLTVL.

V usage is TRBV5-6 and J usage is TRBJ2-3, with 10 positions matching TRBD2. There are 15 residues in the CDR3. Trimming at V came to 5 bases and at J to 3 bases, leaving 6 bases not matched to a gene. The germline CDR1 and CDR2 sequences are SGHDT and YYEEEE. CDR3 DNA sequence: TGTGCCAGCAGAACTAGCGGGATGAAGACAGATACGCAGTATTTT. It encodes CASRTSGMKTDTQYF.

The CDR3 protein is CASSQGWGVGYGYTF. CDR3 bases: TGTGCCAGCAGCCAAGGGTGGGGAGTCGGCTATGGCTACACCTTC. The gene calls are TRBV14 and TRBJ1-2; D remains unclear. Germline-derived CDR1 and CDR2 are SGHDN and FVKESK. The CDR3 loop spans 15 amino acids. The ends were cut back, 1 base at V and 4 bases at J, with 13 bases in the middle.

This chain joins TRBV27 and TRBJ1-5, with 9 positions matching TRBD1. CDR1 and CDR2 (germline): MNHEY, SMNVEV (reference sequence). Trimming cost V 5 bases and J 5 bases; bases outside gene matches: 4. The CDR3 spans 14 residues. In DNA, the CDR3 is TGTGCCAGCAGTGATACAGGGGGCTATCAGCCCCAGCATTTT. Encoded protein: CASSDTGGYQPQHF.

This chain links TRBV7-9 with TRBJ1-1; possibly TRBD1 for D (6 bases). This CDR3 contains 13 residues. The germline gives CDR1 SEHNR, CDR2 FQNEAQ (reference sequence). The V and J ends lost 4 bases and 7 bases respectively, with 13 bases between them. The CDR3 reads CASSYPGQREAFF. DNA of the CDR3: TGTGCCAGCAGCTACCCGGGACAACGTGAAGCTTTCTTT.

V is TRBV19 and J is TRBJ2-3, with 10 bases matching TRBD2. J lost 5 bases, V lost 3 bases, and 5 bases had no gene match. CDR1 is LNHDA and CDR2 is SQIVND in the germline V gene (reference sequence). This CDR3 has 15 amino acids. The CDR3 spells CASSIWLAGEDTQYF. The CDR3 DNA is TGTGCCAGTAGTATTTGGCTAGCGGGAGAAGATACGCAGTATTTT.

CDR3 DNA sequence: TGTGCCTCCGTTGGCGGGACAGGGATCTCCACGCAGTATTTT. It specifies CASVGGTGISTQYF. V usage is TRBV28 and J usage is TRBJ2-3, with TRBD1 identical over 9 bases. The CDR3 has 14 amino acids. CDR1 is MDHEN, CDR2 SYDVKM, per germline. The junction had 15 bases not matched to a gene; V was cut back by 11 bases and J by 9 bases.

The chain carries TRBV27 and TRBJ1-1; D gene unclear. V was trimmed by 3 bases and J by 2 bases, leaving 7 bases between them. Germline V lookup: CDR1 MNHEY, CDR2 SMNVEV (reference sequence). This CDR3 contains 13 residues. CDR3 coding DNA: TGTGCCAGCAGTTTGATAGCTAACACTGAAGCTTTCTTT. Its protein product is CASSLIANTEAFF.